This T cell receptor (beta chain) was sequenced in a study of T and B cells in COVID-19 patients. Details on this clonotype: The junction and the germline gene differ at one end; a read error may be behind it.

Blood genomic DNA input for TRB amplification was about 250-550 ng. Multiplex PCR with BIOMED2 TRB-A/B primer pools amplified TRB rearrangements. TCRdb itself ran the multiplex PCR reads through MiXCR, one entry per CDR3 protein. Here the sample spans 8,000 to 10,000 distinct CDR3 sequences, under 30% being singletons. Material: blood. The TCR comes from a human donor who had recovered from COVID-19.

The CDR3 sequence is CASSQGTGRYNEQFF. CDR3 in DNA: TGCGCCAGCAGCCAAGGAACTGGCAGGTACAATGAGCAGTTCTTC. V usage is TRBV11-1 and J usage is TRBJ2-1; D is unclear. The germline V gene has CDR1 SGHAT and CDR2 FQDESV (reference sequence). There are 15 residues in the CDR3. The full variable domain, completed using reference TRBV11-1 and TRBJ2-1, is EAEVAQSPRYKITEKSQAVAFWCDPISGHATLYWYRQILGQGPELLVQFQDESVVDDSQLPKDRFSAERLKGVDSTLKIQPAELGDSAMYLCASSQGTGRYNEQFFGPGTRLTVL.